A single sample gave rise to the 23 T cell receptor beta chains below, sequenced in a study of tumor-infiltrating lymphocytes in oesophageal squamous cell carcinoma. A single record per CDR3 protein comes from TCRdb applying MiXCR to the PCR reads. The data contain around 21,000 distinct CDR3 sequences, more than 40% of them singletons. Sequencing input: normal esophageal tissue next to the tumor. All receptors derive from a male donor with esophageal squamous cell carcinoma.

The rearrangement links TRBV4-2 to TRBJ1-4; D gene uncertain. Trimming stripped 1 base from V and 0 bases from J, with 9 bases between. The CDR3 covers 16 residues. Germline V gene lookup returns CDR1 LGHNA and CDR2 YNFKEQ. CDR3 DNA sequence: TGTGCCAGCAGCCAAGTCGGCGGTTCAACTAATGAAAAACTGTTTTTT. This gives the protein CASSQVGGSTNEKLFF.

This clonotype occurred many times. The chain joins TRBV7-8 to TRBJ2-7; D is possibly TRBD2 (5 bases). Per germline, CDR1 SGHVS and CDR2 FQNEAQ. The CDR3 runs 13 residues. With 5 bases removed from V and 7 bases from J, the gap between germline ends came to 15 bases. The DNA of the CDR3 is TGTGCCAGCAGCCGCGGGTTTATGGATGAGCAGTACTTC. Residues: CASSRGFMDEQYF.

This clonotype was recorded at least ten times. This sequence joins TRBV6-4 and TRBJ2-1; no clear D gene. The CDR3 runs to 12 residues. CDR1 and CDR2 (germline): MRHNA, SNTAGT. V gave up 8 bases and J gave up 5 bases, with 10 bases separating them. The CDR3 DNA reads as TGTGCCAGCCCCTCATTTGACAATGAGCAGTTCTTC. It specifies CASPSFDNEQFF.

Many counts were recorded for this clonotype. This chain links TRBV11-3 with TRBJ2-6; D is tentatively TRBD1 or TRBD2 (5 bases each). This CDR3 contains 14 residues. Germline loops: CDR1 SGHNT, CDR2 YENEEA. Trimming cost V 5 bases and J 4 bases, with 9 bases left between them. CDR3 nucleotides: TGTGCCAGCAGCCAGGGAGCCGGGGCCAACGTCCTGACTTTC. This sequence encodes CASSQGAGANVLTF.

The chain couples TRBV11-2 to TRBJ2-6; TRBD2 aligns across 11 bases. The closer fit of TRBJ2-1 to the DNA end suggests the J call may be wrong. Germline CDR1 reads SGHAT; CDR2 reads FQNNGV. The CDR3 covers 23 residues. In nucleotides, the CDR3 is TGTGCCAGCAGCCATCGCACTAGCGGGGGTTTTTTCGGAGTACTGTCGGGAGTAGATGAGCAGTTCTTC. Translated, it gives CASSHRTSGGFFGVLSGVDEQFF.

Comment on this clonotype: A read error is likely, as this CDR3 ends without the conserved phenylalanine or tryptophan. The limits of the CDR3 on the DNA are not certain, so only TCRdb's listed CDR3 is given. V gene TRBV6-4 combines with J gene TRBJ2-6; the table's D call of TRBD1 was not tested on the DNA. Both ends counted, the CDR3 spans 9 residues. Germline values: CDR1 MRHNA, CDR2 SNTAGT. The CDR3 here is CASTRTGGS.

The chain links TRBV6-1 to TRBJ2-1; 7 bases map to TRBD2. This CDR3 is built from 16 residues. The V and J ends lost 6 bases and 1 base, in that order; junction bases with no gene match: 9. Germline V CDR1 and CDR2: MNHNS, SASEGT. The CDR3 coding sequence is TGTGCCAGCAGCACTCCTAGCGGAAGATCCTACAATGAGCAGTTCTTC. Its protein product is CASSTPSGRSYNEQFF.

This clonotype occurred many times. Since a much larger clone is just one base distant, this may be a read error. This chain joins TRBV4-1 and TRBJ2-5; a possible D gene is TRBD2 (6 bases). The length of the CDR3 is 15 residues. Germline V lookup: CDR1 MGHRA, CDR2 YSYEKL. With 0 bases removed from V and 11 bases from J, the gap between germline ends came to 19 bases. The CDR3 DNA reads TGCGCCAGCAGCCAAGAACGGGACTCCTACAATGAGCAGTACTTC. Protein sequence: CASSQERDSYNEQYF.

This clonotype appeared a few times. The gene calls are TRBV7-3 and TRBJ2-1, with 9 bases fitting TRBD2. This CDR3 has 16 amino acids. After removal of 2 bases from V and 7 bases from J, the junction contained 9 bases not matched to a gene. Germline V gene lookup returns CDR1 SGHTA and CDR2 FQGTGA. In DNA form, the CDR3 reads TGTGCCAGCAGCTTAGCGGGAGGGTCTCGGGGGAATGAGCAGTTCTTC. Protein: CASSLAGGSRGNEQFF.

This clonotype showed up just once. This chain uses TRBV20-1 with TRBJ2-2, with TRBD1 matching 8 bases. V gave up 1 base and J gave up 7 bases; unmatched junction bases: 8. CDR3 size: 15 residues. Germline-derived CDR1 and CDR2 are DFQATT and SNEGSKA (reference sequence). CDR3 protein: CSARVAGGASGELFF. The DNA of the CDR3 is TGCAGTGCTAGAGTGGCAGGGGGCGCGAGCGGGGAGCTGTTTTTT.

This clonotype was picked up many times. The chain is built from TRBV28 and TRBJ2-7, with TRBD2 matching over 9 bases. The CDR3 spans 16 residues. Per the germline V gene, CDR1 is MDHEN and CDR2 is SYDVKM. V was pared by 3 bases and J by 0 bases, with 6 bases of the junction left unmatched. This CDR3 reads CASSFVSGRNSYEQYF. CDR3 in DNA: TGTGCCAGCAGTTTCGTGAGCGGGAGGAACTCCTACGAGCAGTACTTC.

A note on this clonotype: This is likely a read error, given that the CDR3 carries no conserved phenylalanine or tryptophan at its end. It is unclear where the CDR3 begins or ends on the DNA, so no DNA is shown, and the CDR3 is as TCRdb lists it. CDR3 region: CASRQGQADGYTFGS. V and J are TRBV7-6 and TRBJ2-1; the table's TRBD1 call for D was not verified on the DNA. CDR1 SGHVS and CDR2 FNYEAQ come from the germline V gene. Termini included, the CDR3 measures 15 amino acids.

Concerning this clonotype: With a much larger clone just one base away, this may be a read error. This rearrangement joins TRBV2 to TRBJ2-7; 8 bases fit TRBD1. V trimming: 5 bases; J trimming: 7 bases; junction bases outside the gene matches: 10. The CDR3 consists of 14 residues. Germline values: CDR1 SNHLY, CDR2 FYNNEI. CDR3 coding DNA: TGTGCCAGCAGTTTGACAGGGGTGGCCAATGAGCAGTACTTC. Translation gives CASSLTGVANEQYF. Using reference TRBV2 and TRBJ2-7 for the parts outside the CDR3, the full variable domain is EPEVTQTPSHQVTQMGQEVILRCVPISNHLYFYWYRQILGQKVEFLVSFYNNEISEKSEIFDDQFSVERPDGSNFTLKIRSTKLEDSAMYFCASSLTGVANEQYFGPGTRLTVT.

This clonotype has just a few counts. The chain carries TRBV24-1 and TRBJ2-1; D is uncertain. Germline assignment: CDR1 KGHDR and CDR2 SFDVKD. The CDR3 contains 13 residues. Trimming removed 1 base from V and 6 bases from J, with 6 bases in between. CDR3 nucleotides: TGTGCCACCAGTGATTTCCGCCTCAATGAGCAGTTCTTC. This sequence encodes CATSDFRLNEQFF.

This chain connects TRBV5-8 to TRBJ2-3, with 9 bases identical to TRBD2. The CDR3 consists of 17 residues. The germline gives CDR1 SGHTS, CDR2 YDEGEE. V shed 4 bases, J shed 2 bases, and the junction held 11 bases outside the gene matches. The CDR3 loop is CASSILLAGTDTDTQYF. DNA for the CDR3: TGTGCCAGCAGCATCTTACTAGCGGGTACTGACACAGATACGCAGTATTTT.

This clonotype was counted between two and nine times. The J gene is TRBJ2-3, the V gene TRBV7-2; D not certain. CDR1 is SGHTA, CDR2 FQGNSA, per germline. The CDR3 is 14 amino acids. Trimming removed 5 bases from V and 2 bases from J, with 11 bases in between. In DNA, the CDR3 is TGTGCCAGCAGCCAAAACCCGCTCACAGATACGCAGTATTTT. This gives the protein CASSQNPLTDTQYF.

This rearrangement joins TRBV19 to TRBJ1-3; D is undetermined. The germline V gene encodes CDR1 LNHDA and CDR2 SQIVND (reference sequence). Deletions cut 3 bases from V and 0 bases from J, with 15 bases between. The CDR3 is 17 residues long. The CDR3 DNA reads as TGTGCCAGTAGTATCCCCCCATCGGATCACTCTGGAAACACCATATATTTT. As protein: CASSIPPSDHSGNTIYF. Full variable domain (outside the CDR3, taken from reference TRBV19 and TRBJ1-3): DGGITQSPKYLFRKEGQNVTLSCEQNLNHDAMYWYRQDPGQGLRLIYYSQIVNDFQKGDIAEGYSVSREKKESFPLTVTSAQKNPTAFYLCASSIPPSDHSGNTIYFGEGSWLTVV.

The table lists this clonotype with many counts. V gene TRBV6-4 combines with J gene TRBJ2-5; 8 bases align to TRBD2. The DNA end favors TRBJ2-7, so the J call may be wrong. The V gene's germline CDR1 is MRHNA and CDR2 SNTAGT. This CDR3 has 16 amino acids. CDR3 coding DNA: TGTGCCAGCAGTGACCCAGAAGCGGGAGATAAGTACGAGCAGTACTTC. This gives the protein CASSDPEAGDKYEQYF.

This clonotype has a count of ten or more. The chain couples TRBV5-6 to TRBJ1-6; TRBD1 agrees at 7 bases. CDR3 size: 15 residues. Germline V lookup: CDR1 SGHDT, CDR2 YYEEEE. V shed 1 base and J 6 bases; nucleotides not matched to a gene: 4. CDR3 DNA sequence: TGTGCCAGCAGCTTGATGCAGGGGGGTAATTCACCCCTCCACTTT. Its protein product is CASSLMQGGNSPLHF.

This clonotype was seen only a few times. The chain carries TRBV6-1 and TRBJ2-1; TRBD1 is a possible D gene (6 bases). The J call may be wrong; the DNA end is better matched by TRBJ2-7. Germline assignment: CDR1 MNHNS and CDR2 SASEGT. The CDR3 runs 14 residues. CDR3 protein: CASTNGDTSYEQYF. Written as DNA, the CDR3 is TGTGCCAGCACCAATGGGGACACTTCCTACGAGCAGTACTTC.

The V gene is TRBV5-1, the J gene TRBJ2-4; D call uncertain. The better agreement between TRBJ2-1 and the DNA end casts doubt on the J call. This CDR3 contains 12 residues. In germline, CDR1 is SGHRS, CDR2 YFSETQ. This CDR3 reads CASSLEEAEQFF. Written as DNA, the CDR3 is TGCGCCAGCAGCTTGGAAGAGGCCGAGCAGTTCTTC.

The CDR3 spells CASSLVAANEQYF. For the CDR3, the DNA is TGTGCCAGCAGCTTAGTTGCGGCCAATGAGCAGTACTTC. The J gene is TRBJ2-7, the V gene TRBV7-4; D is undetermined. Trimming cost V 1 base and J 7 bases, with 11 bases left between them. The CDR3 consists of 13 residues. Germline CDR1 is SGHVT and CDR2 is SQSDAQ.

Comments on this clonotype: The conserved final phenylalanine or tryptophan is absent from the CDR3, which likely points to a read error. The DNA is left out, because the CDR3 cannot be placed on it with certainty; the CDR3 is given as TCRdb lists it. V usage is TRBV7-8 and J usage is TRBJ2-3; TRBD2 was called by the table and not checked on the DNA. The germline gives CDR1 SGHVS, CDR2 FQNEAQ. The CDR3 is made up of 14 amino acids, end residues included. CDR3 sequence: CASSLTPYEQYFGP.